One and the same sample provided the 8 T cell receptor beta chains below, sequenced in a study of radiotherapy plus CTLA-4 blockade in lung cancer. Sequencing was performed with immunoSEQ multiplex PCR; in TCRdb, only in-frame clones are kept and a portion is missing. The table records tens of thousands of clones, roughly 80% of them present only once. Sequenced here: peripheral blood, sampled from a patient treated with radiotherapy plus ipilimumab. The receptors come from a human donor with non-small cell lung cancer that progressed on radiotherapy plus ipilimumab.

The chain uses TRBV6-5 and TRBJ2-1; tentative D call: TRBD2 (5 bases). V lost 0 bases, J lost 9 bases, and 9 bases lay in between. The CDR3 is 13 residues long. Germline V gene lookup returns CDR1 MNHEY and CDR2 SVGAGI. This CDR3 reads CASSYSIRGEQFF. CDR3 bases: TGTGCCAGCAGTTACTCGATACGGGGTGAGCAGTTCTTC.

V usage is TRBV28 and J usage is TRBJ1-4; D is undetermined. The V gene's germline CDR1 is MDHEN and CDR2 SYDVKM. V was trimmed by 6 bases and J by 6 bases, leaving 17 bases between them. CDR3 size: 15 residues. The CDR3 bases are TGTGCCAGCAGCCACGACAAGGGAACCTATGAAAAACTGTTTTTT. This translates into CASSHDKGTYEKLFF. Complete variable domain (other parts from reference TRBV28 and TRBJ1-4): DVKVTQSSRYLVKRTGEKVFLECVQDMDHENMFWYRQDPGLGLRLIYFSYDVKMKEKGDIPEGYSVSREKKERFSLILESASTNQTSMYLCASSHDKGTYEKLFFGSGTQLSVL.

The chain has TRBV27 and TRBJ2-2, with D possibly TRBD2 on 6 matching bases. The germline gives CDR1 MNHEY, CDR2 SMNVEV (reference sequence). V was clipped by 3 bases and J by 14 bases, with 16 bases between them. The CDR3 has 13 amino acids. The CDR3 sequence is CASSFTGDPSLFF. CDR3 nucleotides: TGTGCCAGCAGTTTTACGGGAGACCCCAGCCTGTTTTTT.

The chain uses TRBV19 and TRBJ2-7, with D possibly TRBD2 on 5 matching bases. Germline V gene data show CDR1 as LNHDA and CDR2 as SQIVND (reference sequence). CDR3 size: 16 residues. Between the trimmed V and J ends, which lost 1 base and 3 bases, there was a span of 16 bases. CDR3 nucleotide sequence: TGTGCCAGTAGTATAGGACCCCGGGGTTTAAACTACGAGCAGTACTTC. Protein sequence: CASSIGPRGLNYEQYF.

The gene calls are TRBV5-6 and TRBJ1-3, with D unclear. Germline CDR1 is SGHDT and CDR2 is YYEEEE. There are 12 residues in the CDR3. V was shortened by 1 base and J by 4 bases, with 3 bases between the two germline ends. CDR3 in DNA: TGTGCCAGCAGCTTGCCCGGAAACACCATATATTTT. The encoded protein is CASSLPGNTIYF.

The chain has TRBV28 and TRBJ1-1; 8 bases fit TRBD1. There are 14 residues in the CDR3. The V gene's germline CDR1 is MDHEN and CDR2 SYDVKM. V lost 6 bases and J lost 5; bases outside the gene matches: 8. CDR3 DNA: TGTGCCAGCAGGAAAGACAGGGGATGGACTGAAGCTTTCTTT. Translation gives CASRKDRGWTEAFF. Variable domain in full (rest from reference TRBV28 and TRBJ1-1): DVKVTQSSRYLVKRTGEKVFLECVQDMDHENMFWYRQDPGLGLRLIYFSYDVKMKEKGDIPEGYSVSREKKERFSLILESASTNQTSMYLCASRKDRGWTEAFFGQGTRLTVV.

For the CDR3, the DNA is TGTGCCAGTAGCCCGGGGACTGAAGCTTTCTTT. It is translated as CASSPGTEAFF. The rearrangement uses TRBV19 and TRBJ1-1; D unresolved. Germline V gives CDR1 LNHDA, CDR2 SQIVND (reference sequence). The CDR3 loop spans 11 amino acids. V was trimmed by 6 bases and J by 5 bases, leaving 7 bases between them.

V usage is TRBV9 and J usage is TRBJ2-2; 8 bases line up with TRBD1. The CDR3 is 15 amino acids. The germline gives CDR1 SGDLS, CDR2 YYNGEE. The J segment lost 0 bases and the V segment lost 4 bases, leaving 2 bases of the junction unmatched. CDR3: CASSLTGANTGELFF. As DNA, the CDR3 is TGTGCCAGCAGCTTGACAGGGGCGAACACCGGGGAGCTGTTTTTT.